These 28 T cell receptor beta chains share one sample of origin, sequenced in a study of glioma-infiltrating T cells. Amplification of TCR alpha and beta CDR3 regions from RNA used iRepertoire nested multiplex PCR. TCRdb re-analysed the multiplex PCR reads in MiXCR, keeping a single row per CDR3 protein. Of 150,000 to 200,000 distinct CDR3 sequences listed, approximately 30% are singletons. The source material was glioma tissue, nonneoplastic brain tissue, or PBMCs (not recorded which). Every receptor here comes from a human donor with low-grade glioma or glioblastoma, undergoing nonglioma brain surgery, or in good health (not recorded which).

The table lists this clonotype with many counts. The chain is built from TRBV6-2 or TRBV6-3 and TRBJ1-3; no clear D. V lost 2 bases and J 1 base, leaving 6 bases between the germline ends. The germline gives CDR1 MNHEY, CDR2 SVGEGT. The CDR3 contains 14 residues. The CDR3 coding sequence is TGTGCCAGCAGTTACGGTGGATCTGGAAACACCATATATTTT. This encodes CASSYGGSGNTIYF.

The sample holds many counts of this clonotype. The chain couples TRBV5-1 to TRBJ2-7; D is perhaps TRBD2 (6 bases). The V gene's germline CDR1 is SGHRS and CDR2 YFSETQ. CDR3 length: 14 residues. Trimming took 4 bases from V and 2 from J, leaving 13 bases between them. CDR3 protein: CASSMLGGTYEQYF. The CDR3 DNA reads as TGCGCCAGCAGCATGCTAGGCGGGACCTACGAGCAGTACTTC.

This clonotype showed up many times. Written as DNA, the CDR3 is TGTGCCAGCAGCTTAGAGTCAGGGGTCGGCTACACCTTC. Translated: CASSLESGVGYTF. The chain has TRBV7-2 and TRBJ1-2; D is perhaps TRBD1 (6 bases). Trimming took 1 base from V and 8 from J, leaving 11 bases between them. Germline CDR1 is SGHTA and CDR2 is FQGNSA. CDR3 size: 13 residues.

This clonotype has a handful of counts. The chain recombines TRBV10-3 with TRBJ1-1, with D possibly being TRBD1 (5 bases). The CDR3 sequence is 15 residues long. Germline CDR1 is ENHRY and CDR2 is SYGVKD. The V and J ends lost 2 bases and 0 bases respectively, with 10 bases between them. CDR3 coding DNA: TGTGCCATCAGTGAGCGAGAGGGGTTGAACACTGAAGCTTTCTTT. This translates into CAISEREGLNTEAFF.

In regard to this clonotype: The junction shows a germline mismatch at one end, possibly a read error. The chain links TRBV5-5 to TRBJ2-1; 9 nucleotides align to TRBD2. Germline V gene lookup returns CDR1 SGHKS and CDR2 YYEKEE (reference sequence). The CDR3 extends over 17 amino acids. The CDR3 here is CASSRLGSGRYANEHFF. For the CDR3, the DNA is TGTGCCAGCAGCCGTCTTGGTAGCGGGAGATATGCGAATGAGCACTTCTTC.

This clonotype was recorded a few times. The chain has TRBV7-8 and TRBJ1-3, with a tentative D call TRBD1 (6 bases). Trimming pared 5 bases from V and 0 bases from J, leaving 17 bases between. CDR3 size: 17 residues. Per the germline V gene, CDR1 is SGHVS and CDR2 is FQNEAQ. The CDR3 DNA follows: TGTGCCAGCAGCCCCATGAGGGGGTATATCTCTGGAAACACCATATATTTT. It codes for CASSPMRGYISGNTIYF.

This clonotype has a count of ten or more. This chain connects TRBV2 to TRBJ2-7; 7 bases match TRBD2. Losses at the gene ends were 7 bases for V and 7 bases for J; bases not matched to a gene: 13. The V gene's germline CDR1 is SNHLY and CDR2 FYNNEI. CDR3 size: 14 residues. CDR3 in DNA: TGTGCCAGCACTCCCCGGGACTACCCTCGGGAGCAGTACTTC. Translation gives CASTPRDYPREQYF.

This clonotype has at least ten counts. The V gene is TRBV11-2, the J gene TRBJ1-6; D not resolved. Germline assignment: CDR1 SGHAT and CDR2 FQNNGV. CDR3 length equals 15 residues. Trimming pared 0 bases from V and 9 bases from J, leaving 12 bases between. For the CDR3, the DNA is TGTGCCAGCAGCTTAGATCATCCCCAGGTTTCACCCCTCCACTTT. Its protein product is CASSLDHPQVSPLHF.

This clonotype was counted many times. The chain joins TRBV19 to TRBJ2-5, with 10 bases matching TRBD1. Germline V gene sequence: CDR1 LNHDA, CDR2 SQIVND (reference sequence). There are 16 residues in the CDR3. V shed 5 bases, J shed 5 bases, and the junction held 11 bases outside the gene matches. The CDR3 sequence is CASSPLDRGRMETQYF. The CDR3 DNA follows: TGTGCCAGTAGTCCACTAGACAGGGGGCGTATGGAGACCCAGTACTTC.

This clonotype has ten or more counts. This may be a read error, as it is one base from a much larger clone. The conserved final phenylalanine or tryptophan is absent from the CDR3, which likely points to a read error. The CDR3 sequence: CSAQGQTNYGYTS. The DNA of the CDR3 is TGCAGTGCCCAGGGGCAGACTAACTATGGCTACACCTCC. This rearrangement joins TRBV20-1 to TRBJ1-2, with a tentative D call TRBD1 (6 bases). The CDR3 has 13 amino acids. CDR1 DFQATT and CDR2 SNEGSKA come from the germline V gene (reference sequence). The V end was cut by 6 bases, the J end by 0 bases, with 11 bases between.

This clonotype was observed many times. This chain connects TRBV4-3 to TRBJ2-7, with 8 bases fitting TRBD2. The CDR3 extends over 16 amino acids. The germline V gene encodes CDR1 LGHNA and CDR2 YSLEER. With V trimmed by 0 bases and J by 5 bases, 9 bases remained unmatched. The DNA for the CDR3 is TGCGCCAGCAGCCAAGATCTGGGTAGCGGGAACGACGAGCAGTACTTC. Its translation: CASSQDLGSGNDEQYF.

A word on this clonotype: This clone may be a read error of a much larger clone one base away. The V gene is TRBV12-3 or TRBV12-4, the J gene TRBJ2-7; D could derive from TRBD1 or TRBD2 (5 bases each). The CDR3 consists of 14 residues. CDR3 nucleotide sequence: TGTGCCAGCAACCGACACGGGGCCCTCTACGGGCAGTACTTC. Its protein product is CASNRHGALYGQYF.

CDR3 in DNA: TGTGCCAGCAGCTTACAGGACGGACTAGCGGGAGCATCCGCCTCGCAGTATTTT. It specifies CASSLQDGLAGASASQYF. The chain uses TRBV7-9 and TRBJ2-3; TRBD2 agrees at 13 bases. Germline lookup yields CDR1 SEHNR and CDR2 FQNEAQ (reference sequence). With V trimmed by 2 bases and J by 10 bases, 15 bases remained unmatched. This CDR3 has 18 amino acids.

This sequence joins TRBV2 and TRBJ2-7, with TRBD2 matching 9 bases. V was clipped by 8 bases and J by 1 base; unmatched bases: 6. The CDR3 sequence is 14 residues long. In germline, CDR1 is SNHLY, CDR2 FYNNEI. CDR3 in amino acids: CASGTSTISYEQYF. CDR3 nucleotide sequence: TGTGCCAGCGGGACTAGCACGATTTCCTACGAGCAGTACTTC.

This clonotype was detected many times. The chain joins TRBV6-1 to TRBJ2-5; 7 bases fit TRBD1. Trimming removed 5 bases from V and 6 bases from J; junction bases left unmatched: 9. Germline CDR1 is MNHNS and CDR2 is SASEGT. CDR3 length: 14 residues. The CDR3 sequence: CASSSTGFPKTQYF. The DNA of the CDR3 is TGTGCCAGCAGTTCGACAGGGTTCCCAAAGACCCAGTACTTC.

This clonotype was counted at least ten times. CDR3 bases: TGCAGCGTTTCGTGGGGGCGGATTGAAGCTTTCTTT. Translated, it gives CSVSWGRIEAFF. The chain recombines TRBV29-1 with TRBJ1-1; tentative D call: TRBD1 (6 bases). Germline CDR1 is SQVTM and CDR2 is ANQGSEA. This CDR3 spans 12 amino acids. V lost 5 bases and J 7 bases, leaving 14 bases between the germline ends. The full variable domain, rest sourced from reference TRBV29-1 and TRBJ1-1, is SAVISQKPSRDICQRGTSLTIQCQVDSQVTMMFWYRQQPGQSLTLIATANQGSEATYESGFVIDKFPISRPNLTFSTLTVSNMSPEDSSIYLCSVSWGRIEAFFGQGTRLTVV.

This clonotype was picked up many times. The V gene is TRBV27, the J gene TRBJ2-6; no clear D gene. The germline V gene has CDR1 MNHEY and CDR2 SMNVEV (reference sequence). The CDR3 has 15 residues. Trimming cost V 4 bases and J 0 bases, with 7 bases left between them. CDR3 amino acids: CASSSIVSGANVLTF. The CDR3 nucleotides read TGTGCCAGCAGTTCCATTGTCTCTGGGGCCAACGTCCTGACTTTC.

This clonotype was recorded at least ten times. The chain is built from TRBV12-3 or TRBV12-4 and TRBJ1-2; 8 bases agree with TRBD1. V trimming: 6 bases; J trimming: 3 bases; junction bases outside the gene matches: 6. This CDR3 is 14 amino acids long. CDR3: CASRPQGGHYGYTF. For the CDR3, the DNA is TGTGCCAGCAGACCACAGGGGGGCCACTATGGCTACACCTTC.

This clonotype was found many times. As DNA, the CDR3 is TGTGCCAGCAGGACCACGGAAGGGTCAGATACGCAGTATTTT. This translates into CASRTTEGSDTQYF. The chain carries TRBV12-3 or TRBV12-4 and TRBJ2-3; D gene ambiguous. Trimming removed 6 bases at V and 4 bases at J, with 14 bases between. This CDR3 region has 14 residues.

This clonotype appeared many times. The V gene is TRBV24-1, the J gene TRBJ2-1; 8 nucleotides match TRBD1. CDR3 length: 16 amino acids. The germline gives CDR1 KGHDR, CDR2 SFDVKD. J gave up 6 bases and V 4 bases, and 10 bases lay outside the gene matches. The chain's CDR3 is CATSDRGQGLGNEQFF. CDR3 nucleotides: TGTGCCACCAGTGACCGAGGACAGGGTTTGGGCAATGAGCAGTTCTTC.

V and J are TRBV27 and TRBJ2-5; D is tentatively TRBD1 or TRBD2 (6 bases each). Germline-derived CDR1 and CDR2 are MNHEY and SMNVEV (reference sequence). The CDR3 has 15 residues. V was trimmed by 5 bases and J by 5 bases, leaving 18 bases between them. The CDR3 DNA sequence: TGTGCCAGCAGTCCTCACGGGGGCAGCTTCGAGACCCAGTACTTC. It codes for CASSPHGGSFETQYF.

Remarks on this clonotype: The junction shows a germline mismatch at one end, possibly a read error. The CDR3 loop is CASSLALGQTLF. In nucleotides, the CDR3 is TGTGCCAGCAGTTTAGCGCTCGGACAGACCCTCTTC. This sequence joins TRBV12-3 or TRBV12-4 and TRBJ2-7; possible D gene TRBD1, 6 bases. The CDR3 has 12 amino acids.

This clonotype has ten or more counts. This rearrangement joins TRBV4-3 to TRBJ2-7; D might be TRBD1 (6 bases). V lost 2 bases and J 0 bases, leaving 11 bases between the germline ends. Germline CDR1 and CDR2: LGHNA and YSLEER. There are 15 residues in the CDR3. In nucleotides, the CDR3 is TGCGCCAGCAGCCAACTCCGGGACACCTCCTACGAGCAGTACTTC. Translated: CASSQLRDTSYEQYF.

This sequence joins TRBV27 and TRBJ2-7, with D tentatively TRBD2 (6 bases). CDR3 length: 16 residues. V lost 6 bases and J lost 1, with 19 bases in between. From germline, CDR1 is MNHEY and CDR2 SMNVEV (reference sequence). The CDR3 protein is CASRLRSGALSYEQYF. For the CDR3, the DNA is TGTGCCAGCAGGTTACGTAGCGGCGCGCTGTCCTACGAGCAGTACTTC.

This clonotype was counted at least ten times. The chain employs TRBV7-2 and TRBJ1-6; D might be TRBD1 (5 bases). This CDR3 has 13 residues. Germline V gene sequence: CDR1 SGHTA, CDR2 FQGNSA. The germline V and J ends were trimmed by 3 bases and 8 bases, with 8 bases remaining between them. The CDR3 nucleotides read TGTGCCAGCAGCTTTACGACAGATTCACCCCTCCACTTT. As protein: CASSFTTDSPLHF.

About this clonotype: A read error may be the cause here, since a much bigger clone is one base away. The CDR3 nucleotides read TGCGCCAGCAGCCAAGGCAGCGAGGCTCAAGAGACCCAGTACTTC. Encoded protein: CASSQGSEAQETQYF. The rearrangement uses TRBV4-1 and TRBJ2-5; D is uncertain. V lost 1 base, J lost 2 bases, and 11 bases lay in between. CDR3 length equals 15 residues. Germline V gene lookup returns CDR1 MGHRA and CDR2 YSYEKL.

This clonotype was detected ten times or more. The chain couples TRBV20-1 to TRBJ2-7; TRBD2 matches at 11 bases. V gave up 5 bases and J gave up 2 bases; unmatched junction bases: 8. This CDR3 is 15 amino acids long. The germline gives CDR1 DFQATT, CDR2 SNEGSKA (reference sequence). The CDR3 nucleotides are TGCAGTGCTCTGACAACTAGCGGGAGAACCTACGAGCAGTACTTC. Amino acid sequence: CSALTTSGRTYEQYF.

The chain carries TRBV5-1 and TRBJ2-7, with D uncertain. The CDR3 length is 14 residues. The V end lost 4 bases, the J end lost 3 bases, and 14 bases lay between the germline ends. The V gene's germline CDR1 is SGHRS and CDR2 YFSETQ. The CDR3 reads CASSATVWRYEQYF. DNA for the CDR3: TGCGCCAGCAGCGCTACAGTGTGGCGCTACGAGCAGTACTTC.